The clone carrying this T cell receptor (beta chain) was observed many times. Trimming left V 10 bases short and J 5 bases short, with 11 bases between. In germline, CDR1 is MNHEY, CDR2 SVGEGT. This CDR3 contains 11 residues. This sample stems from a study of T cells in Graves' hyperthyroidism and ophthalmopathy. Graves' hyperthyroidism showing no ophthalmopathy progression within 18 months was considered stable. Each patient was aged 18 to 65 and had newly diagnosed hyperthyroidism of under 2 months' duration. What was amplified from RNA transcripts were TCR beta CDR3 regions. The HTBI primer set drove a first-round RT-PCR of the TCR CDR3. Via MiXCR, TCRdb re-called the multiplex PCR reads, giving one row per CDR3 protein. The table has 600,000 to 650,000 distinct CDR3 sequences, roughly 17% seen once.

The gene calls are TRBV6-2 or TRBV6-3 and TRBJ1-1; no clear D gene. The origin of this receptor is a woman in her thirties with Graves' hyperthyroidism. Sequencing was performed on blood. CDR3 region: CATYAMTEAFF. For the CDR3, the DNA is TGTGCCACCTACGCAATGACTGAAGCTTTCTTT.